These 2 T cell receptor beta chains share one sample of origin, sequenced in a study. TCRdb passed the 5' RACE reads through MiXCR, listing each CDR3 protein once. The sample includes approximately 60,000 distinct CDR3 sequences, less than 25% of them seen just once. The sample consisted of memory CD4+ T cells sorted from a lymph node. Subset specified: memory CD4+ T cells, CD4+CD45RO+CD25-. Receptors were obtained from a female donor with breast cancer.

This clonotype turned up a few times. J is TRBJ2-7 and V is TRBV20-1, with 9 positions matching TRBD1. V dropped 5 bases and J dropped 1; count of bases not matched to a gene: 9. The germline V gene has CDR1 DFQATT and CDR2 SNEGSKA (reference sequence). CDR3 length: 15 amino acids. CDR3 in amino acids: CSASTGGADSYEQYF. CDR3 bases: TGCAGTGCTTCCACAGGGGGCGCAGATTCCTACGAGCAGTACTTC.

The V call is TRBV29-1, the J call TRBJ2-3, with 7 bases lining up with TRBD2. V dropped 2 bases and J dropped 5; count of bases not matched to a gene: 4. The germline V gene has CDR1 SQVTM and CDR2 ANQGSEA. CDR3 length equals 13 residues. The CDR3 sequence: CSVEKGREDTQYF. In nucleotides, the CDR3 is TGCAGCGTTGAAAAGGGGAGGGAAGATACGCAGTATTTT.